The 14 T cell receptor beta chains presented below share a single source sample, sequenced in a study of cytomegalovirus exposure and HLA in healthy donors. Only in-frame clones appear in the TCRdb table, and some are missing; sequencing was by immunoSEQ multiplex PCR. The sample records roughly 330,000 clones, approximately 86% being singletons. Sequencing was carried out using PBMCs. The receptors were gathered from a young woman in good health and CMV-seropositive.

The chain recombines TRBV5-1 with TRBJ2-1; D gene ambiguous. Between the trimmed V and J ends, which lost 0 bases and 3 bases, there was a span of 7 bases. The CDR3 runs 14 residues. Per germline, CDR1 SGHRS and CDR2 YFSETQ. CDR3 amino acids: CASSLVGSYNEQFF. The CDR3 DNA follows: TGCGCCAGCAGCTTGGTGGGCAGCTACAATGAGCAGTTCTTC.

The chain couples TRBV4-1 to TRBJ2-7, with TRBD1 as a possible D gene (5 bases). The CDR3 is made up of 17 amino acids. Trimming took 0 bases from V and 0 from J, leaving 15 bases between them. Germline lookup yields CDR1 MGHRA and CDR2 YSYEKL. The CDR3 protein is CASSQDASTVFSYEQYF. The DNA of the CDR3 is TGCGCCAGCAGCCAAGATGCGTCGACAGTCTTCTCCTACGAGCAGTACTTC.

The chain joins TRBV10-3 to TRBJ2-5, with D possibly matching TRBD1 (6 bases). CDR3 length: 14 amino acids. V was cut by 2 bases and J by 5 bases, with 12 bases left in between. CDR1 and CDR2 (germline): ENHRY, SYGVKD. The CDR3 DNA reads TGTGCCATCAGTGAGGGTTCAGGGGTGGAGACCCAGTACTTC. Translating gives CAISEGSGVETQYF.

The chain couples TRBV13 to TRBJ2-1; no reliable D call. From germline, CDR1 is PRHDT and CDR2 FYEKMQ (reference sequence). V lost 3 bases, J lost 4 bases, and 10 bases lay in between. This CDR3 is built from 14 residues. CDR3 sequence reads: CASSFYGVYNEQFF. CDR3 sequence (DNA): TGTGCCAGCAGCTTTTATGGGGTTTACAATGAGCAGTTCTTC. Complete variable domain (other parts from reference TRBV13 and TRBJ2-1): AAGVIQSPRHLIKEKRETATLKCYPIPRHDTVYWYQQGPGQDPQFLISFYEKMQSDKGSIPDRFSAQQFSDYHSELNMSSLELGDSALYFCASSFYGVYNEQFFGPGTRLTVL.

This chain joins TRBV13 and TRBJ2-3; 7 bases map to TRBD2. This CDR3 has 15 amino acids. The V and J ends lost 4 bases and 0 bases, in that order; junction bases with no gene match: 4. CDR1 and CDR2 from the germline V gene are PRHDT and FYEKMQ (reference sequence). The DNA for the CDR3 is TGTGCCAGCAGCTCCCCGCGGGGGAGCACAGATACGCAGTATTTT. Protein: CASSSPRGSTDTQYF.

The chain couples TRBV16 to TRBJ1-2; TRBD1 matches at 7 bases. CDR1 KGHSY and CDR2 FQNENV come from the germline V gene. The V and J ends lost 3 bases and 4 bases, in that order; junction bases with no gene match: 2. The CDR3 loop spans 13 amino acids. DNA for the CDR3: TGTGCCAGCAGCCAGAGGGGGCTCTATGGCTACACCTTC. This translates into CASSQRGLYGYTF. Supplemented by reference TRBV16 and TRBJ1-2, the full variable domain reads GEEVAQTPKHLVRGEGQKAKLYCAPIKGHSYVFWYQQVLKNEFKFLISFQNENVFDETGMPKERFSAKCLPNSPCSLEIQATKLEDSAVYFCASSQRGLYGYTFGSGTRLTVV.

The V call is TRBV27, the J call TRBJ2-1; 11 positions match TRBD2. The junction had 9 bases not matched to a gene; V was cut back by 4 bases and J by 4 bases. There are 17 residues in the CDR3. Germline CDR1 is MNHEY and CDR2 is SMNVEV (reference sequence). CDR3 amino acids: CASSSPLLAGGYNEQFF. CDR3 DNA: TGTGCCAGCAGTTCCCCCCTCCTAGCGGGAGGTTACAATGAGCAGTTCTTC.

V is TRBV5-8 and J is TRBJ1-3; D is perhaps TRBD1 (6 bases). With 5 bases removed from V and 0 bases from J, the gap between germline ends came to 15 bases. This CDR3 has 16 residues. The germline gives CDR1 SGHTS, CDR2 YDEGEE. The CDR3 region has the DNA TGTGCCAGCAGATACTACAGGGAGGGCTCTGGAAACACCATATATTTT. It encodes CASRYYREGSGNTIYF.

This CDR3 is CASRGQGTYEQYF. The CDR3 region has the DNA TGTGCCAGCAGAGGACAGGGGACCTACGAGCAGTACTTC. The chain couples TRBV6-5 to TRBJ2-7, with 9 bases that match TRBD1. The germline CDR1 and CDR2 sequences are MNHEY and SVGAGI. The CDR3 covers 13 residues. V shed 6 bases, J shed 2 bases, and the junction held 2 bases outside the gene matches.

The chain uses TRBV6-5 and TRBJ1-2, with TRBD1 as a possible D gene (5 bases). Per germline, CDR1 MNHEY and CDR2 SVGAGI. The CDR3 loop spans 14 amino acids. With 7 bases removed from V and 3 bases from J, the gap between germline ends came to 15 bases. For the CDR3, the DNA is TGTGCCAGCACTTCGCAGGAGGGGTACTATGGCTACACCTTC. It encodes CASTSQEGYYGYTF.

This clone has only one observation. V gene TRBV7-8 combines with J gene TRBJ2-4; 8 positions match TRBD1. With 4 bases clipped from V and 0 bases from J, the junction kept 17 bases outside the gene matches. Looked up from germline, CDR1 is SGHVS and CDR2 is FQNEAQ. The CDR3 consists of 20 residues. CDR3 coding DNA: TGTGCCAGCAGCTCCCGGCCCGGACAGGGAAGGAGCCTAGCCAAAAACATTCAGTACTTC. Protein product: CASSSRPGQGRSLAKNIQYF.

The rearrangement joins TRBV2 to TRBJ2-1; 8 nucleotides match TRBD2. The CDR3 covers 14 residues. Per germline, CDR1 SNHLY and CDR2 FYNNEI. Trimming at V came to 10 bases and at J to 3 bases, leaving 8 bases not matched to a gene. In nucleotides, the CDR3 is TGTGCCACCAAGATTAGCGGGAACTACAATGAGCAGTTCTTC. It is translated as CATKISGNYNEQFF.

The sample holds a few counts of this clone. The chain uses TRBV6-1 and TRBJ2-3; tentatively, D is TRBD1 (6 bases). Trimming cost V 10 bases and J 4 bases, with 15 bases left between them. Per the germline V gene, CDR1 is MNHNS and CDR2 is SASEGT. The CDR3 totals 13 residues. The CDR3 nucleotides are TGTGCCATCACGCGACAGGAGGCAGATACGCAGTATTTT. Protein product: CAITRQEADTQYF.

The J gene is TRBJ2-1, the V gene TRBV7-8; 11 nucleotides line up with TRBD2. The CDR3 extends over 16 amino acids. J was trimmed by 5 bases and V by 3 bases; bases with no gene match: 6. CDR1 and CDR2 (germline): SGHVS, FQNEAQ. DNA for the CDR3: TGTGCCAGCAGCTTGGACCTACTAGCGGGAGACAATGAGCAGTTCTTC. This sequence encodes CASSLDLLAGDNEQFF.